Given below is one TCR beta chain in context. Germline V gene lookup returns CDR1 MDHEN and CDR2 SYDVKM. Trimming took 1 base from V and 3 from J; bases not matched to a gene: 6. This CDR3 region has 16 residues. This sample is part of a study of OX40 agonist ivuxolimab in advanced cancers. The protocol was immunoSEQ multiplex PCR, while the TCRdb copy is restricted to in-frame clones and leaves out a portion. Here the sample spans tens of thousands of clones, about 83% being singletons. The sequences come from CD4+ or CD8+ T cells sorted from blood, collected in a trial of the OX40 agonist ivuxolimab. The chain combines TRBV28 with TRBJ1-5; 7 nucleotides align to TRBD1. This clonotype was obtained from an adult with an advanced solid tumor such as melanoma, head and neck, liver or kidney cancer. For the CDR3, the DNA is TGTGCCAGCAGTTTATCTACAGGGGCGGTCAATCAGCCCCAGCATTTT. This codes for CASSLSTGAVNQPQHF.